This entry is about one TCR beta chain. The germline gene is not matched at one end of the junction; a read error may be the cause. These data originate in a study of blood T cells in healthy people across ages. This CDR3 spans 15 amino acids. Germline loops: CDR1 DFQATT, CDR2 SNEGSKA (reference sequence). PCR was performed a second time for about 6 to 12 cycles using a sample-barcoded 5' primer and a J-beta primer mix. TCRdb reprocessed the 5' RACE reads via MiXCR and lists one record per CDR3 protein. Of about 970,000 distinct CDR3 sequences listed, roughly 50% are singletons. Samples had at least 6.5 million PBMCs isolated from them.

The sequencing sample was made of blood. V is TRBV20-1 and J is TRBJ1-5; D is undetermined. This TCR was recovered from a woman aged 55-69 years in good health. The CDR3 region has the DNA TGCAGTGCTAGAGATGGGTCCAAACTTAATCAGCTCCAGCATTTT. Its translation: CSARDGSKLNQLQHF.